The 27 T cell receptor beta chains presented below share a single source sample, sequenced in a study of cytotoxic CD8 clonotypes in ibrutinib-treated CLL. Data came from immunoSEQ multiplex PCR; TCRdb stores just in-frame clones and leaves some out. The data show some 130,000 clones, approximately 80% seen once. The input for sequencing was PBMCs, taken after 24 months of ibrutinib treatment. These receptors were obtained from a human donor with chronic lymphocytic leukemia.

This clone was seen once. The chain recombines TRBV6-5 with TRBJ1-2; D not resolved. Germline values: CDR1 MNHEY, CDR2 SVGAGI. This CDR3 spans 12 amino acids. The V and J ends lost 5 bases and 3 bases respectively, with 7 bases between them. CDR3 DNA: TGTGCCAGCAGTCAGCAAGACTATGGCTACACCTTC. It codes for CASSQQDYGYTF.

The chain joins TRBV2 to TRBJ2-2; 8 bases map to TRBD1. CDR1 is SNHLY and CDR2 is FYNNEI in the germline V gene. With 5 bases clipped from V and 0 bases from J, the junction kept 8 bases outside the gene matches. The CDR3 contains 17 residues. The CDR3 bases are TGTGCCAGCAGTCCCGGGACAGGACTCGCGAACACCGGGGAGCTGTTTTTT. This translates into CASSPGTGLANTGELFF.

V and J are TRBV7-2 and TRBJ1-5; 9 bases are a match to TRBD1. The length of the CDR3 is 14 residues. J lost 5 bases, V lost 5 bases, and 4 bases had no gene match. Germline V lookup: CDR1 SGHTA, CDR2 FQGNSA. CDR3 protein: CASSPDRGDQPQHF. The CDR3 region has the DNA TGTGCCAGCAGCCCCGACAGGGGGGATCAGCCCCAGCATTTT.

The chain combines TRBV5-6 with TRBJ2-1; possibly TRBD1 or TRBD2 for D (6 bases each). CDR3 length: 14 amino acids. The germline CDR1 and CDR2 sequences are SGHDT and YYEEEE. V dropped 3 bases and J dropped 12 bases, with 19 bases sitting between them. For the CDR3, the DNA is TGTGCCAGCAGCTGGAGGGGGGAATTGGCTGGGCAGTTCTTC. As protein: CASSWRGELAGQFF.

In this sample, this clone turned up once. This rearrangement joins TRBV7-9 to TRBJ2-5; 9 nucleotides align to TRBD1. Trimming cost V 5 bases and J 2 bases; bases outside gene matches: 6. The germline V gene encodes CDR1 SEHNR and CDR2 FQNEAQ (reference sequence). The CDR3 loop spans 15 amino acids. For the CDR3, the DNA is TGTGCCAGCAGCCAAACTGGACAGGGGCAAGAGACCCAGTACTTC. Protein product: CASSQTGQGQETQYF.

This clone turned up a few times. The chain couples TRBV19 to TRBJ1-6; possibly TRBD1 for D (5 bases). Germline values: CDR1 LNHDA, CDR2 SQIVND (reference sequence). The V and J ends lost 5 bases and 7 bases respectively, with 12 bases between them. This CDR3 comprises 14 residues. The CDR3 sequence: CASSFRGDNSPLHF. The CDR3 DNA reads TGTGCCAGTAGTTTTCGGGGGGACAATTCACCCCTCCACTTT.

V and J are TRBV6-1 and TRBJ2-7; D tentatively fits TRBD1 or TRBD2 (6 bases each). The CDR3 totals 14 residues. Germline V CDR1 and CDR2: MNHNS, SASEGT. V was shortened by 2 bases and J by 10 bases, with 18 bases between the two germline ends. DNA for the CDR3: TGTGCCAGCAGTGAACAGACAGGAGGGGGTTTCCAGTACTTC. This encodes CASSEQTGGGFQYF.

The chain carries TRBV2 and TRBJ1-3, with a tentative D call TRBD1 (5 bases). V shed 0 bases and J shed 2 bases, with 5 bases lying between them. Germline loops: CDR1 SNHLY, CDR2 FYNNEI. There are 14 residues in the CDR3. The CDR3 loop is CASSEARAGNTIYF. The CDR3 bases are TGTGCCAGCAGTGAAGCCAGGGCTGGAAACACCATATATTTT.

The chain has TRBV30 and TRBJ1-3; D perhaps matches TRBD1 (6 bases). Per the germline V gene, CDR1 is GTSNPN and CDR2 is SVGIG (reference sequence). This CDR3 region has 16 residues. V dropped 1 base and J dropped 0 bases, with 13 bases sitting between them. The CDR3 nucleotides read TGTGCCTGGAGTGCGTCCCAGGGGAGCTCTGGAAACACCATATATTTT. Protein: CAWSASQGSSGNTIYF.

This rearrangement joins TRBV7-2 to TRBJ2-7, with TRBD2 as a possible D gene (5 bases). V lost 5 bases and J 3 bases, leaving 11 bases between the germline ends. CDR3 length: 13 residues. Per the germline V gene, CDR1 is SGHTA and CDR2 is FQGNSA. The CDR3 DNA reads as TGTGCCAGCAGCCAAGATCGGGGCTACGAGCAGTACTTC. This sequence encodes CASSQDRGYEQYF.

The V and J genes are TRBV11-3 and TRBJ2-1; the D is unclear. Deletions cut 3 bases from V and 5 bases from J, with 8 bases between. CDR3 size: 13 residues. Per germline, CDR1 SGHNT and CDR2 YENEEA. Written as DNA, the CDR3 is TGTGCCAGCAGCTTTAGGCATAACAATGAGCAGTTCTTC. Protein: CASSFRHNNEQFF.

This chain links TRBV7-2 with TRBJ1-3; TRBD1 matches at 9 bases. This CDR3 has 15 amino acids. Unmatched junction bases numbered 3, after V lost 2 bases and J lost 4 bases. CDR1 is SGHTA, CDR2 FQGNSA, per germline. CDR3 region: CASSLRTGAGNTIYF. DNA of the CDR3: TGTGCCAGCAGCTTAAGGACAGGGGCGGGAAACACCATATATTTT.

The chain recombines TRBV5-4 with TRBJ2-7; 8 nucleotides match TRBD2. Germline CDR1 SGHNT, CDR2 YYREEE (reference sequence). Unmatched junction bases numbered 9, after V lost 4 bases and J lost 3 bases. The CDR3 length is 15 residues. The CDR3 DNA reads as TGTGCCAGCAGCCCCGCGGGGGGCCTTATCTACGAGCAGTACTTC. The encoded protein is CASSPAGGLIYEQYF.

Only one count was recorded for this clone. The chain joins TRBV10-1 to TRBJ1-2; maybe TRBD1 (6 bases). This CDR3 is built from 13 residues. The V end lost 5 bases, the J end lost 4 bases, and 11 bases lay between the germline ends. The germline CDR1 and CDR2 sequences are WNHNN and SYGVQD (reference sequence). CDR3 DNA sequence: TGCGCCAGCAGTCCCCAGGGGAGCTATGGCTACACCTTC. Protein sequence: CASSPQGSYGYTF.

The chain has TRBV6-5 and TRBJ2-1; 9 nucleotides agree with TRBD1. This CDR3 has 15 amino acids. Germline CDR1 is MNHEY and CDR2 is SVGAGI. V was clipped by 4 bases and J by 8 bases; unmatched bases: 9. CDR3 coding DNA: TGTGCCAGCAGTTCCGCGGGACAGGGTCCCCATGAGCAGTTCTTC. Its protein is CASSSAGQGPHEQFF.

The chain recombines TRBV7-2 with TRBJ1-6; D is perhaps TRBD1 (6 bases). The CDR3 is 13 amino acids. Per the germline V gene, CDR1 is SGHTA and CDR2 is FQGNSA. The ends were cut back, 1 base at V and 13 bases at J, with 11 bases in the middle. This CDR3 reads CASSLEQGGPLHF. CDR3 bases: TGTGCCAGCAGCTTAGAACAGGGTGGTCCCCTCCACTTT.

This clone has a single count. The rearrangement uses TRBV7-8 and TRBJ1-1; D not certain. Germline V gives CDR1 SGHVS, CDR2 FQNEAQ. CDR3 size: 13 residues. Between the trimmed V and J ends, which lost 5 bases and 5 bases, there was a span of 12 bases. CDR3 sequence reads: CASSHKPGTEAFF. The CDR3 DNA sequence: TGTGCCAGCAGCCATAAGCCTGGGACTGAAGCTTTCTTT.

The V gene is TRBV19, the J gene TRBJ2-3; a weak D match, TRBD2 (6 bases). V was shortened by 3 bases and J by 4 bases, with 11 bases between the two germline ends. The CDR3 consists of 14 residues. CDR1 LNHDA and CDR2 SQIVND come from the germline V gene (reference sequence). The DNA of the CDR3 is TGTGCCAGTAGTATCCTGGGGGAGGCAGATACGCAGTATTTT. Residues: CASSILGEADTQYF.

The CDR3 spells CASLDRLGTQYF. CDR3 nucleotide sequence: TGTGCCAGTCTGGACAGGTTGGGGACCCAGTACTTC. The genes are TRBV6-5 and TRBJ2-5; TRBD1 matches at 7 bases. This CDR3 region has 12 residues. The junction had 8 bases not matched to a gene; V was cut back by 9 bases and J by 7 bases. Germline V gene data show CDR1 as MNHEY and CDR2 as SVGAGI.

The CDR3 loop is CASSLAGQGGSEQYF. DNA for the CDR3: TGTGCCAGCAGCTTAGCGGGACAGGGTGGATCCGAGCAGTACTTC. The chain uses TRBV7-2 and TRBJ2-7, with TRBD1 matching 9 bases. Germline V CDR1 and CDR2: SGHTA, FQGNSA. V trimming: 0 bases; J trimming: 6 bases; junction bases outside the gene matches: 6. This CDR3 comprises 15 residues.

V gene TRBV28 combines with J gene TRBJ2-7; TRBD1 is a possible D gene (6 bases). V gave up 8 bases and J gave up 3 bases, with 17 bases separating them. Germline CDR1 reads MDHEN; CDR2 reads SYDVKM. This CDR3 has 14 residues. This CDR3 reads CASALRGPGYEQYF. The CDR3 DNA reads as TGTGCCAGCGCGCTCAGGGGTCCAGGCTACGAGCAGTACTTC.

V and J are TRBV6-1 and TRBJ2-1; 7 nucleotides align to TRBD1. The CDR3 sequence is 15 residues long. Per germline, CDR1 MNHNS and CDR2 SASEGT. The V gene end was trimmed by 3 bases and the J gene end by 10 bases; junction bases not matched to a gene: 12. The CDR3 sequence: CASSDRQGQLGEQFF. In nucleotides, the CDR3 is TGTGCCAGCAGTGATAGACAGGGTCAATTGGGGGAGCAGTTCTTC.

The CDR3 region is CASSLSVFNYGYTF. The CDR3 region has the DNA TGCGCCAGCAGCTTGAGTGTCTTCAACTATGGCTACACCTTC. The chain couples TRBV5-1 to TRBJ1-2; D is ambiguous. Looked up from germline, CDR1 is SGHRS and CDR2 is YFSETQ. This CDR3 is built from 14 residues. Trimming shortened V by 1 base and J by 2 bases, and 9 bases separated the two germline ends.

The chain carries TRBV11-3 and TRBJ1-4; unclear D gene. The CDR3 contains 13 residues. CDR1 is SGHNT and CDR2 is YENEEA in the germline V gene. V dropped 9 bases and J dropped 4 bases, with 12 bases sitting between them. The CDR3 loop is CASSDGYNEKLFF. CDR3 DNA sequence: TGTGCCAGTTCGGACGGCTATAATGAAAAACTGTTTTTT.

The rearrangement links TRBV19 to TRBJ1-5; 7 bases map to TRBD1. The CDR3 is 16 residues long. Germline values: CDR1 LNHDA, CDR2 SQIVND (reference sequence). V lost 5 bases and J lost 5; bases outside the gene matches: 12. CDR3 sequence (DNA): TGTGCCAGTAGTCACGTGGGACAGTCAACCTATCAGCCCCAGCATTTT. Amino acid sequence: CASSHVGQSTYQPQHF.

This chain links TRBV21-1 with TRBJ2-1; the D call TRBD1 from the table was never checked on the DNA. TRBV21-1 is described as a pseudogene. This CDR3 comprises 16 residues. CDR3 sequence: CASSRDRESLYNEQFF. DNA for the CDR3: TGTGCCAGCAGCAGAGACAGGGAATCGCTGTACAATGAGCAGTTCTTC.

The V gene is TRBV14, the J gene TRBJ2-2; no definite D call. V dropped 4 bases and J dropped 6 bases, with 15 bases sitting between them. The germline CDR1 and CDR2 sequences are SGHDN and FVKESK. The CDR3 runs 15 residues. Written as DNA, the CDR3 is TGTGCCAGCAGCCCCCCGGGCTCTGTCCCCGGGGAGCTGTTTTTT. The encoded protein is CASSPPGSVPGELFF.